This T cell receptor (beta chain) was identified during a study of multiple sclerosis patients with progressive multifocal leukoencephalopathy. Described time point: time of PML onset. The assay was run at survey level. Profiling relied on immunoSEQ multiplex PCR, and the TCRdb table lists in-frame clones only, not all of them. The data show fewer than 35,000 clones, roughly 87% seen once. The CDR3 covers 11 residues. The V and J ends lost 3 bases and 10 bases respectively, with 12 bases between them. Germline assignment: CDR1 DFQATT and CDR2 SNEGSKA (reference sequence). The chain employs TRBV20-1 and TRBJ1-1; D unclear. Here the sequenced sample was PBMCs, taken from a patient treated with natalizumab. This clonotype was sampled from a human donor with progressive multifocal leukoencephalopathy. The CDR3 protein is CSASRVSGAFF. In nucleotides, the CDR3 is TGCAGTGCTAGTAGGGTCTCCGGAGCTTTCTTT.